The present TCR beta chain was sequenced within a study of early T cells in non-severe SARS-CoV-2 infection. TCRdb ran MiXCR on the 5' RACE reads and lists one entry per CDR3 protein. The profile shows tens of thousands of distinct CDR3 sequences, under 30% of them singletons. J was trimmed by 4 bases and V by 3 bases; bases with no gene match: 5. The CDR3 runs to 16 residues. The germline V gene has CDR1 MGHRA and CDR2 YSYEKL. This clonotype has only a few counts. The sample in question was whole blood, obtained at baseline. This receptor was obtained from an adult who was a healthcare worker with PCR-confirmed SARS-CoV-2 infection or an uninfected control (not recorded which). The chain has TRBV4-1 and TRBJ1-6; 8 bases line up with TRBD1. CDR3 protein: CASSHGQGRYNSPLHF. The CDR3, as DNA: TGCGCCAGCAGCCACGGACAGGGCAGATATAATTCACCCCTCCACTTT.